The 22 T cell receptor beta chains given below trace back to one sample, sequenced in a study of OX40 agonist ivuxolimab in advanced cancers. Receptor libraries were prepared by the immunoSEQ multiplex PCR assay. The immuneACCESS repertoire file appears here via TCRdb, limited to in-frame rearrangements. These files lack a portion of the clones; in checked studies, under half of the deficit traces to unresolved V genes, and the cause of the others is not known. A total of about 50,000 clones appear in this sample, approximately 90% of them only once. The ten top clones hold about 0.64% of the sample. The sample was CD4+ or CD8+ T cells sorted from blood, taken in a trial of the OX40 agonist ivuxolimab. These receptors all stem from an adult with an advanced solid tumor such as melanoma, head and neck, liver or kidney cancer.

The rearrangement joins TRBV11-2 to TRBJ2-5; 11 bases agree with TRBD1. With the DNA end fitting TRBJ2-7 better, the J assignment may be wrong. Germline CDR1 and CDR2: SGHAT and FQNNGV. This CDR3 comprises 15 residues. CDR3 nucleotides: TGTGCCAGCAGCTTTACGGGACAGGGGGCCTACGAGCAGTACTTC. Translating gives CASSFTGQGAYEQYF.

This clone was picked up a small number of times. V and J are TRBV4-1 and TRBJ1-5, with D possibly TRBD1 on 5 matching bases. Per germline, CDR1 MGHRA and CDR2 YSYEKL. The CDR3 is made up of 17 amino acids. Trimming left V 0 bases short and J 5 bases short, with 17 bases between. DNA of the CDR3: TGCGCCAGCAGCCAAGACCGGGTTGGGGCCCAGGATCAGCCCCAGCATTTT. This translates into CASSQDRVGAQDQPQHF.

V gene TRBV29-1 combines with J gene TRBJ1-1; 7 positions match TRBD1. Trimming at V came to 3 bases and at J to 3 bases, leaving 10 bases not matched to a gene. CDR3 length: 15 amino acids. Germline values: CDR1 SQVTM, CDR2 ANQGSEA. CDR3 sequence: CSVDLTGVWYTEAFF. The CDR3, as DNA: TGCAGCGTTGATCTTACAGGGGTTTGGTACACTGAAGCTTTCTTT.

The chain combines TRBV5-4 with TRBJ2-3; D unresolved. There are 14 residues in the CDR3. Germline CDR1 and CDR2: SGHNT and YYREEE (reference sequence). Trimming left V 0 bases short and J 4 bases short, with 9 bases between. The CDR3 region has the DNA TGTGCCAGCAGCTTGGGGAGCGACGCAGATACGCAGTATTTT. The encoded protein is CASSLGSDADTQYF.

The chain has TRBV10-1 and TRBJ1-3; D not certain. Germline V gene data show CDR1 as WNHNN and CDR2 as SYGVQD (reference sequence). Trimming took 8 bases from V and 0 from J, leaving 8 bases between them. The CDR3 has 13 amino acids. The DNA of the CDR3 is TGCGCCAGCCGGCCCGACTCTGGAAACACCATATATTTT. It specifies CASRPDSGNTIYF.

This chain joins TRBV2 and TRBJ2-3, with D perhaps matching TRBD2 (5 bases). V lost 6 bases to trimming and J lost 4 bases, with 14 bases between them. The CDR3 covers 14 residues. CDR1 and CDR2 from the germline V gene are SNHLY and FYNNEI. The DNA for the CDR3 is TGTGCCAGCAGGGATCGGTTGCGGGCAGATACGCAGTATTTT. Protein: CASRDRLRADTQYF.

The genes are TRBV5-6 and TRBJ2-2; D perhaps matches TRBD1 (6 bases). CDR1 is SGHDT and CDR2 is YYEEEE in the germline V gene. The CDR3 runs 15 residues. Trimming cost V 3 bases and J 0 bases, with 9 bases left between them. The DNA for the CDR3 is TGTGCCAGCAGCTCCGGGACAACGAACACCGGGGAGCTGTTTTTT. This translates into CASSSGTTNTGELFF.

The chain is built from TRBV10-3 and TRBJ2-7, with 8 nucleotides matching TRBD2. V shed 6 bases and J 1 base; nucleotides not matched to a gene: 5. The germline gives CDR1 ENHRY, CDR2 SYGVKD. The CDR3 sequence is 14 residues long. CDR3 in DNA: TGTGCCATCAGACCGGCTAGCGGGTCCTACGAGCAGTACTTC. It codes for CAIRPASGSYEQYF.

The genes are TRBV27 and TRBJ1-5, with D hard to call. V lost 1 base and J lost 8, with 9 bases in between. Germline V CDR1 and CDR2: MNHEY, SMNVEV (reference sequence). The CDR3 covers 13 residues. CDR3 sequence: CASSLLGLEPQHF. The CDR3 coding sequence is TGTGCCAGCAGTTTATTGGGGTTGGAGCCCCAGCATTTT.

This rearrangement joins TRBV25-1 to TRBJ2-1; D ambiguous. V lost 4 bases and J lost 7, with 11 bases in between. Germline values: CDR1 MGHDK, CDR2 SYGVNS. The CDR3 consists of 13 residues. The chain's CDR3 is CASSGVGGNEQFF. CDR3 bases: TGTGCCAGCAGTGGAGTGGGTGGAAATGAGCAGTTCTTC.

This clone showed up just once. This chain links TRBV19 with TRBJ2-1; 11 nucleotides match TRBD2. The CDR3 spans 17 residues. Germline lookup yields CDR1 LNHDA and CDR2 SQIVND (reference sequence). V was clipped by 3 bases and J by 7 bases; unmatched bases: 11. The CDR3 nucleotides read TGTGCCAGTAGTATCAGGCCCACTAGCGGGAGACGGAATGAGCAGTTCTTC. It specifies CASSIRPTSGRRNEQFF.

This clone is a singleton in its sample. The chain employs TRBV29-1 and TRBJ2-1, with 13 bases fitting TRBD2. CDR1 SQVTM and CDR2 ANQGSEA come from the germline V gene. The V segment lost 3 bases and the J segment 9 bases; nucleotides outside the gene matches: 11. The CDR3 has 16 amino acids. The DNA for the CDR3 is TGCAGCGTTGACGGGGCCGGGACTAGCGGGAAGGTTGAGCAGTTCTTC. Translation: CSVDGAGTSGKVEQFF.

V gene TRBV11-3 combines with J gene TRBJ2-5; 11 nucleotides match TRBD1. The CDR3 is 18 amino acids. Trimming cost V 7 bases and J 4 bases; bases outside gene matches: 17. Germline V gene lookup returns CDR1 SGHNT and CDR2 YENEEA. The CDR3 DNA sequence: TGTGCCAGCACCGACAGGCGGGTAGGGACAGGGGGTGGAGAGACCCAGTACTTC. Its protein is CASTDRRVGTGGGETQYF.

The rearrangement joins TRBV11-1 to TRBJ2-5; 12 positions match TRBD2. The CDR3 is 18 amino acids. Per germline, CDR1 SGHAT and CDR2 FQDESV (reference sequence). Unmatched junction bases numbered 14, after V lost 4 bases and J lost 5 bases. CDR3 protein: CASSSPFQGLAGRETQYF. The CDR3 DNA follows: TGTGCCAGCAGCTCCCCATTCCAGGGACTAGCGGGTCGGGAGACCCAGTACTTC. The whole variable domain, filled in from reference TRBV11-1 and TRBJ2-5, reads EAEVAQSPRYKITEKSQAVAFWCDPISGHATLYWYRQILGQGPELLVQFQDESVVDDSQLPKDRFSAERLKGVDSTLKIQPAELGDSAMYLCASSSPFQGLAGRETQYFGPGTRLLVL.

The rearrangement joins TRBV15 to TRBJ2-3; D is perhaps TRBD1 or TRBD2 (6 bases each). V lost 5 bases and J lost 1, with 10 bases in between. Germline-derived CDR1 and CDR2 are LNHNV and YYDKDF (reference sequence). The CDR3 runs to 14 residues. The CDR3 protein is CATSLRGGTDTQYF. The CDR3 nucleotides read TGTGCCACCAGCCTTAGGGGGGGCACAGATACGCAGTATTTT.

The gene calls are TRBV15 and TRBJ2-1; no definite D call. The ends were cut back, 1 base at V and 6 bases at J, with 4 bases in the middle. The CDR3 contains 12 residues. Germline assignment: CDR1 LNHNV and CDR2 YYDKDF (reference sequence). Here the CDR3 reads CATSRVGNEQFF. CDR3 DNA: TGTGCCACCAGCAGAGTGGGCAATGAGCAGTTCTTC.

The chain couples TRBV11-3 to TRBJ2-5, with 14 positions matching TRBD2. The J call is uncertain, as TRBJ2-7 better fits the DNA end. The CDR3 extends over 17 amino acids. From germline, CDR1 is SGHNT and CDR2 YENEEA. The CDR3 DNA reads as TGTGCCAGCAGCTTAGGGCTTGGGACTAGCGGGAGCCACGAGCAGTACTTC. Translating gives CASSLGLGTSGSHEQYF.

The genes are TRBV29-1 and TRBJ1-1; tentatively, D is TRBD1 (5 bases). The germline V and J ends were trimmed by 5 bases and 2 bases, with 15 bases remaining between them. The CDR3 totals 14 residues. From germline, CDR1 is SQVTM and CDR2 ANQGSEA. CDR3 residues: CSVSRGGGNTEAFF. The CDR3 nucleotides are TGCAGCGTTTCCCGTGGCGGGGGTAACACTGAAGCTTTCTTT.

V usage is TRBV30 and J usage is TRBJ1-2, with D tentatively TRBD1 (5 bases). This CDR3 region has 14 residues. V lost 0 bases and J lost 4, with 12 bases in between. Germline CDR1 GTSNPN, CDR2 SVGIG (reference sequence). The CDR3 is CAWSVGGQGYGYTF. The CDR3 DNA sequence: TGTGCCTGGAGTGTCGGCGGGCAGGGCTATGGCTACACCTTC. The whole variable domain, remainder taken from reference TRBV30 and TRBJ1-2, is SQTIHQWPATLVQPVGSPLSLECTVEGTSNPNLYWYRQAAGRGLQLLFYSVGIGQISSEVPQNLSASRPQDRQFILSSKKLLLSDSGFYLCAWSVGGQGYGYTFGSGTRLTVV.

This sequence joins TRBV4-1 and TRBJ2-5; D is ambiguous. V was cut by 0 bases and J by 9 bases, with 17 bases left in between. The CDR3 totals 15 residues. Germline V gene lookup returns CDR1 MGHRA and CDR2 YSYEKL. CDR3 nucleotide sequence: TGCGCCAGCAGCCAAGATTGGGATGGATCTATGGCCCAGTACTTC. Translated: CASSQDWDGSMAQYF.

The J gene is TRBJ2-3, the V gene TRBV18; TRBD1 matches 7 bases. Unmatched junction bases numbered 2, after V lost 0 bases and J lost 5 bases. The CDR3 extends over 14 amino acids. Germline-derived CDR1 and CDR2 are KGHSH and LQKENI. The CDR3 sequence is CASSPPRGQDTQYF. The CDR3, as DNA: TGTGCCAGCTCACCACCGAGGGGGCAAGATACGCAGTATTTT.

V usage is TRBV30 and J usage is TRBJ2-7; 7 bases match TRBD2. After removal of 2 bases from V and 3 bases from J, the junction contained 7 bases not matched to a gene. Germline values: CDR1 GTSNPN, CDR2 SVGIG (reference sequence). The CDR3 extends over 14 amino acids. The DNA for the CDR3 is TGTGCCTGGAGTTCTGGGAGGGCCTTCTACGAGCAGTACTTC. Amino acid sequence: CAWSSGRAFYEQYF.